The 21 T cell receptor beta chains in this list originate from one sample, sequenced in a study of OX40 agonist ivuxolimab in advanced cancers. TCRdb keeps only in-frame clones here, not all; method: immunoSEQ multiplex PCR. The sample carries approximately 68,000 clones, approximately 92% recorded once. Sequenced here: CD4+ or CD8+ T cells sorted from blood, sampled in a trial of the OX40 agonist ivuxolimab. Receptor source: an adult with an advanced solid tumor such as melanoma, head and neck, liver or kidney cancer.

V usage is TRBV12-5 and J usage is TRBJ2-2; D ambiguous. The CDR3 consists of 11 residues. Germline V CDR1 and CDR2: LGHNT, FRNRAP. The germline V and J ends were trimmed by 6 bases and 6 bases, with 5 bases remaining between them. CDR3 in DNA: TGTGCTAGTGGCTTTCCCGGGGAGCTGTTTTTT. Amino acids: CASGFPGELFF.

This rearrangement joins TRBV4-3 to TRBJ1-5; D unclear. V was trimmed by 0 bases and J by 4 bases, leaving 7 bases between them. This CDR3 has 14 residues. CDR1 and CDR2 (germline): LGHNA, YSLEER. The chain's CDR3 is CASSQDKENQPQHF. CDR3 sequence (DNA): TGCGCCAGCAGCCAAGATAAAGAGAATCAGCCCCAGCATTTT.

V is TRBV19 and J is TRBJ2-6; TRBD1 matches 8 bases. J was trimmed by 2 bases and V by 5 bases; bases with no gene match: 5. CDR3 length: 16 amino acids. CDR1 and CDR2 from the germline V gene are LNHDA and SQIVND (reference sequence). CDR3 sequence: CASSLRTGPGANVLTF. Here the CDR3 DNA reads TGTGCCAGTAGTCTCCGGACAGGGCCTGGGGCCAACGTCCTGACTTTC.

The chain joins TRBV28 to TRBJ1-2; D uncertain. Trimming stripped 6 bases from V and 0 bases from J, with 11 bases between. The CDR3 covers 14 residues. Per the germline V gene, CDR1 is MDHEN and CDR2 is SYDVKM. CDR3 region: CASRADGANYGYTF. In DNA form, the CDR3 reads TGTGCCAGCAGAGCGGACGGAGCTAACTATGGCTACACCTTC.

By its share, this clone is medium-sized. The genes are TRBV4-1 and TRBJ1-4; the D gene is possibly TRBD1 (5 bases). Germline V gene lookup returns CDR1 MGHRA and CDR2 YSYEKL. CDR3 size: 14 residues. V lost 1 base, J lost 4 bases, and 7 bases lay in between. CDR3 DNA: TGCGCCAGCAGCCAAGGAGGGGTTAATGAAAAACTGTTTTTT. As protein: CASSQGGVNEKLFF.

CDR3 in DNA: TGCGCCAGCAGCCACTCACTAGCGGGGGGGCCCTACGAGCAGTACTTC. Translated: CASSHSLAGGPYEQYF. V gene TRBV4-3 combines with J gene TRBJ2-7; 13 nucleotides agree with TRBD2. Germline values: CDR1 LGHNA, CDR2 YSLEER. The CDR3 is made up of 16 amino acids. After removal of 3 bases from V and 2 bases from J, the junction contained 4 bases not matched to a gene.

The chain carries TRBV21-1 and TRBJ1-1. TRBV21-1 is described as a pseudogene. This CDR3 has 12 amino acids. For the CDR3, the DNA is TGTGCCAGCAGCAAATTAGGCACTGAAGCTTTCTTT. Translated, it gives CASSKLGTEAFF.

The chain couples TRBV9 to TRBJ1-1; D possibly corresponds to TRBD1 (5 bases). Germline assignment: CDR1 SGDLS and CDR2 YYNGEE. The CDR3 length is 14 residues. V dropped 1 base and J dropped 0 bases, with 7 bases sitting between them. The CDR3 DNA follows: TGTGCCAGCAGCGTATCAGGGCTGAACACTGAAGCTTTCTTT. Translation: CASSVSGLNTEAFF.

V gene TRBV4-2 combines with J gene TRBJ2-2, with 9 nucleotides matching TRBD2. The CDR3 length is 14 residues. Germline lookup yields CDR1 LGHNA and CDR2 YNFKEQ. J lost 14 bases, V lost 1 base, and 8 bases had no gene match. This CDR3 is CASSQALWTSDLFF. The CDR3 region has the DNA TGTGCCAGCAGCCAAGCCTTGTGGACTAGCGATCTGTTTTTT.

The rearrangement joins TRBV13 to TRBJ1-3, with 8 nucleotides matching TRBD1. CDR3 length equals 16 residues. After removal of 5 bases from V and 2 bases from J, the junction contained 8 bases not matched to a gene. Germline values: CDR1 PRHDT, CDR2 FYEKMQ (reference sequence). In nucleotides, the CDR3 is TGTGCCAGCAGCGCCCAGGGGGCGAAACCTGGAAACACCATATATTTT. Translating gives CASSAQGAKPGNTIYF.

The CDR3 is CASSVNEGSYEQYF. The CDR3 DNA reads as TGTGCCAGCAGCGTTAACGAAGGCTCCTACGAGCAGTACTTC. This rearrangement joins TRBV9 to TRBJ2-7; no reliable D call. This CDR3 spans 14 amino acids. Germline V CDR1 and CDR2: SGDLS, YYNGEE. V was cut by 2 bases and J by 0 bases, with 9 bases left in between.

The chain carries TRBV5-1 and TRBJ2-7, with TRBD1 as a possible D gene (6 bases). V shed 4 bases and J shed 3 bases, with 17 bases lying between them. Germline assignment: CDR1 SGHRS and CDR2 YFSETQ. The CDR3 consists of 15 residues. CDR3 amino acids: CASSLWTEINYEQYF. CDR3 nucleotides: TGCGCCAGCAGCCTTTGGACAGAAATAAACTACGAGCAGTACTTC.

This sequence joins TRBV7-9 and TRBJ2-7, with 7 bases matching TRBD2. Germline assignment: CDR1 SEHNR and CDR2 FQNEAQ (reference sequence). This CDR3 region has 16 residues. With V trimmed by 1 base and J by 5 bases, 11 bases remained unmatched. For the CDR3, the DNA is TGTGCCAGCAGCTTAGGGGCCGCCGGCGGGAGTGACGAGCAGTACTTC. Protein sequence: CASSLGAAGGSDEQYF.

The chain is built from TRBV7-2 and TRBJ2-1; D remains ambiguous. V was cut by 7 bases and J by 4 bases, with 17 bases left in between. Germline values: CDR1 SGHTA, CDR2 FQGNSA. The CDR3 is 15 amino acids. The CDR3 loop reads CASTSSDAIYNEQFF. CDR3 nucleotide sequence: TGTGCCAGCACCTCCTCGGACGCTATATACAATGAGCAGTTCTTC. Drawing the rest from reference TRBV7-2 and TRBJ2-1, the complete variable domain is GAGVSQSPSNKVTEKGKDVELRCDPISGHTALYWYRQSLGQGLEFLIYFQGNSAPDKSGLPSDRFSAERTGGSVSTLTIQRTQQEDSAVYLCASTSSDAIYNEQFFGPGTRLTVL.

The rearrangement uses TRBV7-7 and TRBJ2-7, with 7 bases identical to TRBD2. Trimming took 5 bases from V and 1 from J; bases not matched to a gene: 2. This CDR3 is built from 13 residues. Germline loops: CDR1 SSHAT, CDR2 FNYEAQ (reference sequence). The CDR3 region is CASSAGESYEQYF. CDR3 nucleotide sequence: TGTGCCAGCAGCGCGGGGGAGTCCTACGAGCAGTACTTC. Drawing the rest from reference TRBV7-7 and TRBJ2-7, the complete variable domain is GAGVSQSPRYKVTKRGQDVTLRCDPISSHATLYWYQQALGQGPEFLTYFNYEAQPDKSGLPSDRFSAERPEGSISTLTIQRTEQRDSAMYRCASSAGESYEQYFGPGTRLTVT.

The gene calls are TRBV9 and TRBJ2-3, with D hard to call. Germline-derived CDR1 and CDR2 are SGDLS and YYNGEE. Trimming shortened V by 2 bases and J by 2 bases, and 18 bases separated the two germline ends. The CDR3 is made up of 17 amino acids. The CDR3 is CASSVQETTWATDTQYF. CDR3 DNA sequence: TGTGCCAGCAGCGTTCAGGAAACAACCTGGGCCACAGATACGCAGTATTTT.

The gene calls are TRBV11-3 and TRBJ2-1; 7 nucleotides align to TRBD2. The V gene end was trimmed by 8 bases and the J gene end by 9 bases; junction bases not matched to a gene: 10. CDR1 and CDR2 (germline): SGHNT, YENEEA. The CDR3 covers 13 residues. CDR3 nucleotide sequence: TGTGCCAGCGGGTCGGGGGGACTTAGTGAGCAGTTCTTC. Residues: CASGSGGLSEQFF.

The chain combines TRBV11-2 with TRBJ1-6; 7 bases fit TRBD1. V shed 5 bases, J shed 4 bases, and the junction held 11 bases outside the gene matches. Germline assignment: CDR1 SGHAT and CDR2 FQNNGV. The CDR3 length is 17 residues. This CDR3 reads CASSPYTGTAYNSPLHF. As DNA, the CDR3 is TGTGCCAGCAGCCCGTACACCGGGACAGCTTATAATTCACCCCTCCACTTT. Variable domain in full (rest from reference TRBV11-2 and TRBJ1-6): EAGVAQSPRYKIIEKRQSVAFWCNPISGHATLYWYQQILGQGPKLLIQFQNNGVVDDSQLPKDRFSAERLKGVDSTLKIQPAKLEDSAVYLCASSPYTGTAYNSPLHFGNGTRLTVT.

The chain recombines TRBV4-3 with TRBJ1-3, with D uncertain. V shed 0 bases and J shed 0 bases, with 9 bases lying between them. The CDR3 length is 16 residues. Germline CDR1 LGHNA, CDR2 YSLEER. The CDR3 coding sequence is TGCGCCAGCAGCCAAGACGGACGGCCCTCTGGAAACACCATATATTTT. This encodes CASSQDGRPSGNTIYF.

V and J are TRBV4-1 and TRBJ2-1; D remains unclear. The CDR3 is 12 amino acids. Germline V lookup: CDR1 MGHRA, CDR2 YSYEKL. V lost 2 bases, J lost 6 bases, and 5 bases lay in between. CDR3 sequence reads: CASSQLPNEQFF. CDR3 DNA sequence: TGCGCCAGCAGCCAATTGCCCAATGAGCAGTTCTTC.

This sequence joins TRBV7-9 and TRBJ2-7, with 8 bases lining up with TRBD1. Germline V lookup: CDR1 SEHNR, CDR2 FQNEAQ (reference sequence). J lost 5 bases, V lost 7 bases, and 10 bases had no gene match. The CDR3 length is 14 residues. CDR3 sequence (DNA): TGTGCCAGCACCCTGGACAGGGCTGAAAACGAGCAGTACTTC. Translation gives CASTLDRAENEQYF.